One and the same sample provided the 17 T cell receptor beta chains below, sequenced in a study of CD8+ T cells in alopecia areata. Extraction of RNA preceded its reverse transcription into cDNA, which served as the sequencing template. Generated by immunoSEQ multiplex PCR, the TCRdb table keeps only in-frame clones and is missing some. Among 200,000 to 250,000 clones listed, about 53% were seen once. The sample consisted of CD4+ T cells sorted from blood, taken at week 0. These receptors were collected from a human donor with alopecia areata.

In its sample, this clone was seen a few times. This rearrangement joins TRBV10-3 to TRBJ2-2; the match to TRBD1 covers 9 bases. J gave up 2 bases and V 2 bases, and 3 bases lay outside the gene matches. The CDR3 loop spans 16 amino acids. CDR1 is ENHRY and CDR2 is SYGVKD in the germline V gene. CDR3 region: CAISERGQGNTGELFF. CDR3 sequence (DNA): TGTGCCATCAGTGAGAGGGGACAGGGAAACACCGGGGAGCTGTTTTTT.

The CDR3: CASSSLAGDRNEQFF. CDR3 sequence (DNA): TGTGCCAGCAGTTCCTTAGCGGGAGATCGGAATGAGCAGTTCTTC. The genes are TRBV27 and TRBJ2-1; 9 nucleotides line up with TRBD2. Germline CDR1 reads MNHEY; CDR2 reads SMNVEV (reference sequence). The CDR3 extends over 15 amino acids. Trimming cost V 4 bases and J 7 bases; bases outside gene matches: 8.

CDR3 DNA: TGTGCCTGGACTCAGGTTGTGGTTGGGGGCTACACCTTC. Protein: CAWTQVVVGGYTF. The chain employs TRBV30 and TRBJ1-2; the D is unclear. Per germline, CDR1 GTSNPN and CDR2 SVGIG (reference sequence). Trimming left V 4 bases short and J 8 bases short, with 17 bases between. This CDR3 is 13 amino acids long.

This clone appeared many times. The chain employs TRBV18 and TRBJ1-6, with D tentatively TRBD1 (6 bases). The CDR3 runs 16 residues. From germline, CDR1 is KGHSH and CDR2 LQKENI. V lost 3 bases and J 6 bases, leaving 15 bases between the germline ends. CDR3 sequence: CASSPGGGRVNSPLHF. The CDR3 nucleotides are TGTGCCAGCTCACCGGGCGGGGGCCGTGTTAATTCACCCCTCCACTTT.

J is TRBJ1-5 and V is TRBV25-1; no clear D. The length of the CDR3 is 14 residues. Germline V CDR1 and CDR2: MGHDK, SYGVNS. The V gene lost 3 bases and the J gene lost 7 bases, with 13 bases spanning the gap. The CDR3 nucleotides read TGTGCCAGCAGTGATCATAGCGGGAGGCAGCCCCAGCATTTT. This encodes CASSDHSGRQPQHF.

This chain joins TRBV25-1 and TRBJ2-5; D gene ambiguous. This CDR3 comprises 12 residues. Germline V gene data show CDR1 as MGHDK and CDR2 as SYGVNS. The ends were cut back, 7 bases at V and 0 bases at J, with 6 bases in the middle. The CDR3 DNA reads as TGTGCCAGCAAAGGATACCAAGAGACCCAGTACTTC. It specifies CASKGYQETQYF.

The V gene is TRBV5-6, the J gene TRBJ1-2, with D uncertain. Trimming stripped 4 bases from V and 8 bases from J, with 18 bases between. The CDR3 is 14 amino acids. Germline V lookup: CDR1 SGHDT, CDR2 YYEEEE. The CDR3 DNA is TGTGCCAGCAGCCCGGATGAGGGAGGGAGAGGCTACACCTTC. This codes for CASSPDEGGRGYTF.

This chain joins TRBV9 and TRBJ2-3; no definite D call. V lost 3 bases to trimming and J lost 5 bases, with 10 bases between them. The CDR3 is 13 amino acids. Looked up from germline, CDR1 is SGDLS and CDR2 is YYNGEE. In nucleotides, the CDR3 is TGTGCCAGCAGCGCAGAGAGGAGAGATACGCAGTATTTT. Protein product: CASSAERRDTQYF. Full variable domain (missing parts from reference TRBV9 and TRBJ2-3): DSGVTQTPKHLITATGQRVTLRCSPRSGDLSVYWYQQSLDQGLQFLIQYYNGEERAKGNILERFSAQQFPDLHSELNLSSLELGDSALYFCASSAERRDTQYFGPGTRLTVL.

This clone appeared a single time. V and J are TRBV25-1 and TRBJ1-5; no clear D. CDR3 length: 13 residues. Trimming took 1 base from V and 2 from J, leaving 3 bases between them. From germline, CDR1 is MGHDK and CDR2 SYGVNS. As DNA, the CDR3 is TGTGCCAGCAGTGAATGGGGCAATCAGCCCCAGCATTTT. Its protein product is CASSEWGNQPQHF. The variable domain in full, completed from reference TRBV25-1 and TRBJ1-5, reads EADIYQTPRYLVIGTGKKITLECSQTMGHDKMYWYQQDPGMELHLIHYSYGVNSTEKGDLSSESTVSRIRTEHFPLTLESARPSHTSQYLCASSEWGNQPQHFGDGTRLSIL.

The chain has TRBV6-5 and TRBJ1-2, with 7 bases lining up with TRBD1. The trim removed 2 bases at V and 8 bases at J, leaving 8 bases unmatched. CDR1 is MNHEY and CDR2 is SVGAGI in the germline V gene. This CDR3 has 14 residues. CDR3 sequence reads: CASSYPGGRGGYTF. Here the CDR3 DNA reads TGTGCCAGCAGTTACCCAGGGGGAAGGGGAGGCTACACCTTC.

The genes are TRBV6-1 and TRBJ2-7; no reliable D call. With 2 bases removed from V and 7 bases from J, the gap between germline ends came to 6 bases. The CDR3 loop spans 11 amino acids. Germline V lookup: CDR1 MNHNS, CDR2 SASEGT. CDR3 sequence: CASSETREQYF. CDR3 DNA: TGTGCCAGCAGTGAAACGCGGGAGCAGTACTTC.

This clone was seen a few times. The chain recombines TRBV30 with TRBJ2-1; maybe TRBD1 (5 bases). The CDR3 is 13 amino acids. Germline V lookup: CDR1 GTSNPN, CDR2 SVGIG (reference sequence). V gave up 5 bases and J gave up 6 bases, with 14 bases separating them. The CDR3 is CAWAPGMGNEQFF. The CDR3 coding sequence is TGTGCCTGGGCCCCAGGGATGGGCAATGAGCAGTTCTTC.

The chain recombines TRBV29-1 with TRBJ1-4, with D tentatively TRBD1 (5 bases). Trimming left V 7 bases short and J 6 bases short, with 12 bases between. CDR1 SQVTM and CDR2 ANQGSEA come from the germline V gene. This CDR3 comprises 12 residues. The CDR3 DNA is TGCAGCGCTAGCGGGACGGATGAAAAACTGTTTTTT. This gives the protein CSASGTDEKLFF.

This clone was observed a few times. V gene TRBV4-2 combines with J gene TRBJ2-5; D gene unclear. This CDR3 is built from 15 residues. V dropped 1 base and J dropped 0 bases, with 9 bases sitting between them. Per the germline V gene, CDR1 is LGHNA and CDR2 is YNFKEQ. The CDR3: CASSQGHRDQETQYF. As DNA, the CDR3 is TGTGCCAGCAGCCAAGGACATCGGGACCAAGAGACCCAGTACTTC.

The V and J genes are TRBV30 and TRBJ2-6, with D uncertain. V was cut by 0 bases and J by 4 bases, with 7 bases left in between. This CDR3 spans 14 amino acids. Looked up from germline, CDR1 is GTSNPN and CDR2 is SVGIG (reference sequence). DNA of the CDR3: TGTGCCTGGAGTGTAAGGTCAGGGGCCAACGTCCTGACTTTC. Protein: CAWSVRSGANVLTF.

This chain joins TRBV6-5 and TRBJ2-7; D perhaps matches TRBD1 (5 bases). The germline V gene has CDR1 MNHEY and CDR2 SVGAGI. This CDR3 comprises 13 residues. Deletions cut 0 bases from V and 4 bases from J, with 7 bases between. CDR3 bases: TGTGCCAGCAGTTACTCGAAGGGGTACGAGCAGTACTTC. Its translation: CASSYSKGYEQYF.

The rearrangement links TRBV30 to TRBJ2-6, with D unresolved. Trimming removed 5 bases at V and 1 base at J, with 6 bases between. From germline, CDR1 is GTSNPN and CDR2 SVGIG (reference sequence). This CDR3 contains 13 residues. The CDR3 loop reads CAWERSGANVLTF. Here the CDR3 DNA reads TGTGCCTGGGAAAGGTCTGGGGCCAACGTCCTGACTTTC.